Described below is a single T cell receptor (beta chain) sequence and its context. This sample was included in a study of radiotherapy plus CTLA-4 blockade in lung cancer. The ends were cut back, 4 bases at V and 0 bases at J, with 8 bases in the middle. Germline-derived CDR1 and CDR2 are SGHRS and YFSETQ. The CDR3 spans 15 residues. Sequencing was performed with immunoSEQ multiplex PCR; in TCRdb, only in-frame clones are kept and a portion is missing. This table has under 110,000 clones, approximately 87% appearing once. Lung cancer patients with chemo-refractory metastatic non-small-cell disease were given focal radiation plus CTLA-4 blockade with ipilimumab.

The chain uses TRBV5-1 and TRBJ2-6, with D hard to call. This TCR was recovered from a human donor with non-small cell lung cancer that progressed on radiotherapy plus ipilimumab. Some clones in this sample may be carry-over from other donors' samples. The starting material was peripheral blood, obtained from a patient treated with radiotherapy plus ipilimumab. CDR3 loop: CASSIQSSGANVLTF. The CDR3 nucleotides read TGCGCCAGCAGCATACAGAGCTCTGGGGCCAACGTCCTGACTTTC.